Presented here are 24 T cell receptor beta chains from one specimen sequenced in a study of Tregs in tolerant kidney transplant recipients. Some clones are missing from TCRdb's copy, which holds only in-frame ones; the method was immunoSEQ multiplex PCR. This sample has over 50,000 clones, with approximately 83% found just once. The source material was Tregs from blood, sampled before the transplant. These receptors were taken from a human donor who received a combined kidney and bone marrow transplant.

The rearrangement links TRBV19 to TRBJ2-6; D tentatively fits TRBD1 or TRBD2 (5 bases each). Trimming pared 7 bases from V and 2 bases from J, leaving 15 bases between. Germline V CDR1 and CDR2: LNHDA, SQIVND (reference sequence). The CDR3 is 16 amino acids. The CDR3 reads CASTGLLTPGANVLTF. The CDR3 DNA sequence: TGTGCCAGTACGGGGCTCCTGACACCTGGGGCCAACGTCCTGACTTTC.

This chain connects TRBV6-1 to TRBJ2-1; 9 positions agree with TRBD2. Germline V gene sequence: CDR1 MNHNS, CDR2 SASEGT. Trimming cost V 7 bases and J 5 bases; bases outside gene matches: 6. The length of the CDR3 is 14 residues. CDR3 in DNA: TGTGCCAGCAACCCCAGACTAGCGGACAATGAGCAGTTCTTC. It translates to CASNPRLADNEQFF.

This clone has a single count. The chain combines TRBV15 with TRBJ1-1; D uncertain. The CDR3 runs to 13 residues. CDR1 is LNHNV, CDR2 YYDKDF, per germline (reference sequence). The V end was cut by 0 bases, the J end by 3 bases, with 5 bases between. CDR3 sequence reads: CATSRELDTEAFF. The CDR3 nucleotides read TGTGCCACCAGCAGAGAATTGGACACTGAAGCTTTCTTT.

This clone showed up just once. V usage is TRBV6-6 and J usage is TRBJ2-5, with 7 bases identical to TRBD2. CDR3 size: 12 residues. Per germline, CDR1 MNHNY and CDR2 SVGAGI (reference sequence). The V segment lost 7 bases and the J segment 11 bases; nucleotides outside the gene matches: 10. This chain's CDR3 is CASIGGSREQYF. The CDR3 DNA reads as TGTGCCAGCATAGGCGGGAGTCGGGAGCAGTACTTC.

The chain carries TRBV11-2 and TRBJ1-3; possible D gene TRBD1, 6 bases. The CDR3 consists of 13 residues. Germline loops: CDR1 SGHAT, CDR2 FQNNGV. The V end lost 6 bases, the J end lost 4 bases, and 10 bases lay between the germline ends. CDR3 sequence (DNA): TGTGCCAGCAGAATAGACAGGGGAAACACCATATATTTT. Translating it yields CASRIDRGNTIYF.

The V gene is TRBV4-3, the J gene TRBJ2-3; 13 bases are shared with TRBD2. This CDR3 spans 17 amino acids. From germline, CDR1 is LGHNA and CDR2 YSLEER. With 4 bases clipped from V and 5 bases from J, the junction kept 9 bases outside the gene matches. The CDR3 protein is CASSRDTSGRAGDTQYF. In DNA, the CDR3 is TGCGCCAGCAGCCGAGATACTAGCGGGAGGGCAGGAGATACGCAGTATTTT.

The V and J genes are TRBV6-5 and TRBJ1-3; perhaps TRBD1 as D (6 bases). Trimming cost V 5 bases and J 0 bases, with 11 bases left between them. This CDR3 has 15 residues. Germline assignment: CDR1 MNHEY and CDR2 SVGAGI. Written as DNA, the CDR3 is TGTGCCAGCAGTCGGGGGCTTAGCTCTGGAAACACCATATATTTT. It encodes CASSRGLSSGNTIYF.

The rearrangement uses TRBV7-7 and TRBJ2-2, with TRBD2 as a possible D gene (5 bases). CDR1 is SSHAT, CDR2 FNYEAQ, per germline (reference sequence). Trimming removed 5 bases at V and 7 bases at J, with 11 bases between. The CDR3 totals 13 residues. The DNA for the CDR3 is TGTGCCAGCAGCCTCCGGGGAAGCGGGGAGCTGTTTTTT. Amino acids: CASSLRGSGELFF.

The chain couples TRBV29-1 to TRBJ1-2, with D tentatively TRBD1 (6 bases). This CDR3 comprises 15 residues. Per the germline V gene, CDR1 is SQVTM and CDR2 is ANQGSEA. The V gene lost 1 base and the J gene lost 8 bases, with 20 bases spanning the gap. The CDR3 region is CSVEGGVEWGAGYTF. The CDR3 bases are TGCAGCGTTGAAGGAGGTGTGGAGTGGGGGGCCGGCTACACCTTC.

The chain carries TRBV7-9 and TRBJ2-1, with TRBD2 matching over 9 bases. The CDR3 covers 16 residues. The V gene's germline CDR1 is SEHNR and CDR2 FQNEAQ (reference sequence). V shed 1 base, J shed 7 bases, and the junction held 8 bases outside the gene matches. CDR3 region: CASSLGTLAGINEQFF. The CDR3 nucleotides read TGTGCCAGCAGCTTAGGAACCCTAGCGGGGATAAATGAGCAGTTCTTC.

The chain uses TRBV19 and TRBJ1-5; D is undetermined. This CDR3 is built from 15 residues. Germline CDR1 LNHDA, CDR2 SQIVND (reference sequence). Between the trimmed V and J ends, which lost 2 bases and 3 bases, there was a span of 11 bases. The CDR3 sequence: CASSILPVLNQPQHF. The CDR3 nucleotides are TGTGCCAGTAGTATACTTCCAGTTCTCAATCAGCCCCAGCATTTT.

The chain recombines TRBV28 with TRBJ1-5; D is possibly TRBD1 (6 bases). CDR1 is MDHEN and CDR2 is SYDVKM in the germline V gene. Between the trimmed V and J ends, which lost 2 bases and 3 bases, there was a span of 11 bases. The CDR3 is 15 amino acids. CDR3 nucleotides: TGTGCCAGCAGTTTAGTGGGGGCCCCCAATCAGCCCCAGCATTTT. Translated, it gives CASSLVGAPNQPQHF.

This chain joins TRBV18 and TRBJ2-6; D may be TRBD1 (5 bases). Germline-derived CDR1 and CDR2 are KGHSH and LQKENI. The CDR3 length is 16 residues. V lost 3 bases to trimming and J lost 1 base, with 10 bases between them. This CDR3 is CASSPSGQSGANVLTF. The CDR3, as DNA: TGTGCCAGCTCACCCTCAGGGCAATCTGGGGCCAACGTCCTGACTTTC.

The chain has TRBV4-1 and TRBJ1-5, with TRBD1 matching 10 bases. The germline V gene encodes CDR1 MGHRA and CDR2 YSYEKL. The CDR3 extends over 14 amino acids. Trimming cost V 4 bases and J 6 bases; bases outside gene matches: 3. CDR3 region: CASSRQGAGQPQHF. CDR3 sequence (DNA): TGCGCCAGCAGCCGACAGGGGGCAGGTCAGCCCCAGCATTTT.

The V and J genes are TRBV11-2 and TRBJ2-7; D ambiguous. The CDR3 consists of 15 residues. The V end lost 0 bases, the J end lost 2 bases, and 11 bases lay between the germline ends. Germline CDR1 reads SGHAT; CDR2 reads FQNNGV. The CDR3, as DNA: TGTGCCAGCAGCTTAGAGGTCTGGGGTACCTACGAGCAGTACTTC. Amino acids: CASSLEVWGTYEQYF. Complete variable domain (other parts from reference TRBV11-2 and TRBJ2-7): EAGVAQSPRYKIIEKRQSVAFWCNPISGHATLYWYQQILGQGPKLLIQFQNNGVVDDSQLPKDRFSAERLKGVDSTLKIQPAKLEDSAVYLCASSLEVWGTYEQYFGPGTRLTVT.

This chain joins TRBV4-3 and TRBJ2-2; no clear D gene. V lost 1 base to trimming and J lost 0 bases, with 9 bases between them. The CDR3 contains 16 residues. Germline V lookup: CDR1 LGHNA, CDR2 YSLEER. CDR3 nucleotides: TGCGCCAGCAGCCAAGGGACGGTTACGAACACCGGGGAGCTGTTTTTT. As protein: CASSQGTVTNTGELFF.

This clone appeared once. The V call is TRBV4-1, the J call TRBJ2-3; D remains unclear. The CDR3 covers 13 residues. V lost 8 bases to trimming and J lost 1 base, with 10 bases between them. Germline-derived CDR1 and CDR2 are MGHRA and YSYEKL. CDR3 coding DNA: TGCGCCAGCGGGCGTTCCGGCACAGATACGCAGTATTTT. Its protein is CASGRSGTDTQYF.

The CDR3 reads CASSEGESRGYTF. The DNA for the CDR3 is TGTGCCAGCAGTGAAGGGGAGAGCCGTGGCTACACCTTC. The genes are TRBV2 and TRBJ1-2, with no clear D. V dropped 1 base and J dropped 7 bases, with 10 bases sitting between them. The V gene's germline CDR1 is SNHLY and CDR2 FYNNEI. The CDR3 covers 13 residues.

The rearrangement uses TRBV10-3 and TRBJ1-2; no firm D call. Trimming pared 0 bases from V and 8 bases from J, leaving 4 bases between. Germline values: CDR1 ENHRY, CDR2 SYGVKD. CDR3 length: 11 amino acids. The CDR3 DNA sequence: TGTGCCATCAGTGAGTCAGGGGGCTACACCTTC. Its translation: CAISESGGYTF.

This clone was counted only a few times. The V gene is TRBV11-2, the J gene TRBJ1-4, with D perhaps TRBD1 (6 bases). Germline lookup yields CDR1 SGHAT and CDR2 FQNNGV. V was clipped by 8 bases and J by 7 bases, with 23 bases between them. This CDR3 spans 16 amino acids. CDR3 DNA sequence: TGTGCCAGCGGAGAAAAGACAGGTCGGATTGGTGAAAAACTGTTTTTT. Its translation: CASGEKTGRIGEKLFF.

V gene TRBV29-1 combines with J gene TRBJ2-5, with 7 bases lining up with TRBD1. Trimming removed 6 bases from V and 1 base from J; junction bases left unmatched: 11. This CDR3 has 15 amino acids. In germline, CDR1 is SQVTM, CDR2 ANQGSEA. The CDR3 sequence is CSVGPRQGPQETQYF. CDR3 nucleotides: TGCAGCGTCGGACCCAGACAGGGTCCCCAAGAGACCCAGTACTTC.

The chain recombines TRBV5-4 with TRBJ1-4; D perhaps matches TRBD1 (5 bases). The ends were cut back, 0 bases at V and 8 bases at J, with 11 bases in the middle. This CDR3 is built from 14 residues. Germline lookup yields CDR1 SGHNT and CDR2 YYREEE (reference sequence). The CDR3 reads CASSLVGRDEKLFF. CDR3 DNA sequence: TGTGCCAGCAGCTTGGTGGGTAGGGACGAAAAACTGTTTTTT.

This clone was detected once. The rearrangement uses TRBV6-5 and TRBJ1-2, with D hard to call. Trimming cost V 5 bases and J 4 bases, with 14 bases left between them. The germline V gene encodes CDR1 MNHEY and CDR2 SVGAGI. The CDR3 length is 14 residues. CDR3 sequence: CASSPKGYGYGYTF. CDR3 nucleotides: TGTGCCAGCAGTCCCAAAGGGTATGGCTATGGCTACACCTTC.

The J gene is TRBJ1-5, the V gene TRBV18, with 10 bases identical to TRBD1. Germline trimming cut 3 bases from V and 11 bases from J; bases unmatched to any gene: 10. Germline values: CDR1 KGHSH, CDR2 LQKENI. The CDR3 is 15 residues long. The CDR3 nucleotides are TGTGCCAGCTCACCGGGACAGGGGCCCGTCATGACCCAGCATTTT. This sequence encodes CASSPGQGPVMTQHF.